Shown below are 27 T cell receptor beta chains from a single sample sequenced in a study of CD8+ T cells in alopecia areata. Treatment reported: oral pan-JAK inhibitor, 5-10 mg twice daily. Sequencing used cDNA as its template, made by extracting RNA and reverse transcribing it. Measured with immunoSEQ multiplex PCR; TCRdb has only the in-frame clones, and not every one. The sample holds around 200,000 clones; roughly three fifths are singletons and the top ten take 10% to 15%. The sequencing here drew on CD8+ T cells sorted from blood, taken at week 24, from a patient treated with tofacitinib. The receptor source for this set is a human donor with alopecia areata.

This clone was observed a single time. DNA of the CDR3: TGTGCCAGCAGTTTGGGTAGCGGGGGACAAGAGACCCAGTACTTC. It encodes CASSLGSGGQETQYF. The J gene is TRBJ2-5, the V gene TRBV27, with 9 bases matching TRBD2. The CDR3 has 15 residues. Germline V CDR1 and CDR2: MNHEY, SMNVEV (reference sequence). V dropped 3 bases and J dropped 2; count of bases not matched to a gene: 4.

V gene TRBV30 combines with J gene TRBJ2-7, with D tentatively TRBD1 (5 bases). The CDR3 is 11 amino acids. Germline V gene data show CDR1 as GTSNPN and CDR2 as SVGIG (reference sequence). Between the trimmed V and J ends, which lost 2 bases and 7 bases, there was a span of 9 bases. The CDR3, as DNA: TGTGCCTGGAGTCCCCAGGGAGAGCAGTACTTC. Translating gives CAWSPQGEQYF.

The chain is built from TRBV30 and TRBJ2-7; 10 bases match TRBD1. Looked up from germline, CDR1 is GTSNPN and CDR2 is SVGIG (reference sequence). V was clipped by 2 bases and J by 3 bases; unmatched bases: 10. CDR3 length: 16 residues. CDR3 sequence: CAWSYGTGDRGYEQYF. In DNA, the CDR3 is TGTGCCTGGAGTTATGGCACGGGGGACAGGGGCTACGAGCAGTACTTC.

This clone was counted once. The chain carries TRBV4-1 and TRBJ2-2, with 10 bases aligning to TRBD1. The germline V gene has CDR1 MGHRA and CDR2 YSYEKL. Trimming took 2 bases from V and 4 from J; bases not matched to a gene: 10. The CDR3 spans 18 residues. The CDR3 spells CASSQPTPGQGPTGELFF. In nucleotides, the CDR3 is TGCGCCAGCAGCCAACCTACCCCGGGACAGGGGCCCACCGGGGAGCTGTTTTTT.

The V gene is TRBV6-1, the J gene TRBJ2-2; a possible D gene is TRBD1 (5 bases). The CDR3 contains 17 residues. Germline V gene sequence: CDR1 MNHNS, CDR2 SASEGT. V lost 0 bases and J lost 1, with 12 bases in between. The CDR3 spells CASSEADSMLNTGELFF. CDR3 in DNA: TGTGCCAGCAGTGAAGCCGACAGTATGCTGAACACCGGGGAGCTGTTTTTT.

J is TRBJ1-6 and V is TRBV7-2, with D hard to call. The CDR3 spans 13 residues. Germline V gives CDR1 SGHTA, CDR2 FQGNSA. Trimming shortened V by 0 bases and J by 10 bases, and 7 bases separated the two germline ends. The CDR3 region is CASSLALGSPLHF. The CDR3 DNA is TGTGCCAGCAGCTTAGCGCTGGGGTCACCCCTCCACTTT. The entire variable domain, with the rest obtained from reference TRBV7-2 and TRBJ1-6, is as follows: GAGVSQSPSNKVTEKGKDVELRCDPISGHTALYWYRQSLGQGLEFLIYFQGNSAPDKSGLPSDRFSAERTGGSVSTLTIQRTQQEDSAVYLCASSLALGSPLHFGNGTRLTVT.

V gene TRBV4-1 combines with J gene TRBJ2-1; weak D call: TRBD2 (6 bases). Trimming pared 6 bases from V and 6 bases from J, leaving 21 bases between. CDR3 size: 16 residues. Germline loops: CDR1 MGHRA, CDR2 YSYEKL. CDR3 DNA: TGCGCCAGCAGACCGAGTCCGCGGGGCGATTTCAATGAGCAGTTCTTC. This gives the protein CASRPSPRGDFNEQFF.

Comments on this clone: Other DNA sequences in the same sample also yield this CDR3. This rearrangement joins TRBV5-6 to TRBJ2-7, with D uncertain. Germline CDR1 SGHDT, CDR2 YYEEEE. Deletions cut 0 bases from V and 0 bases from J, with 4 bases between. CDR3 size: 13 residues. For the CDR3, the DNA is TGTGCCAGCAGCTTGGGATCCTCCTACGAGCAGTACTTC. Protein product: CASSLGSSYEQYF.

This clone was detected ten times or more. The chain couples TRBV5-6 to TRBJ1-4; D call uncertain. The germline gives CDR1 SGHDT, CDR2 YYEEEE. V shed 2 bases and J shed 0 bases, with 5 bases lying between them. The CDR3 runs 14 residues. The CDR3 DNA reads as TGTGCCAGCAGCTTTATAGCAACTAATGAAAAACTGTTTTTT. It encodes CASSFIATNEKLFF.

This sequence joins TRBV6-5 and TRBJ2-7, with 8 bases fitting TRBD1. Germline V gives CDR1 MNHEY, CDR2 SVGAGI. V dropped 5 bases and J dropped 3; count of bases not matched to a gene: 6. The CDR3 runs 14 residues. The CDR3 DNA sequence: TGTGCCAGCAGTAACCGAGGGACAGGCTACGAGCAGTACTTC. Its protein is CASSNRGTGYEQYF.

This clone showed up just once. The J gene is TRBJ2-3, the V gene TRBV6-6; D is unresolved. CDR1 MNHNY and CDR2 SVGAGI come from the germline V gene (reference sequence). CDR3 length: 11 amino acids. Trimming cost V 6 bases and J 6 bases, with 7 bases left between them. Here the CDR3 DNA reads TGTGCCAGCAGGCTTCTTGATACGCAGTATTTT. Amino acids: CASRLLDTQYF.

In its sample, this clone was seen a few times. The rearrangement joins TRBV7-3 to TRBJ2-3, with TRBD1 identical over 8 bases. V trimming: 5 bases; J trimming: 1 base; junction bases outside the gene matches: 5. The CDR3 is 15 residues long. The V gene's germline CDR1 is SGHTA and CDR2 FQGTGA. CDR3 amino acids: CASSRGQGRTDTQYF. The CDR3 region has the DNA TGTGCCAGCAGCCGCGGACAGGGCCGCACAGATACGCAGTATTTT.

The V call is TRBV30, the J call TRBJ1-5; unclear D gene. V lost 4 bases to trimming and J lost 4 bases, with 2 bases between them. The V gene's germline CDR1 is GTSNPN and CDR2 SVGIG (reference sequence). The CDR3 consists of 10 residues. The CDR3 DNA reads as TGTGCCTGGACTAATCAGCCCCAGCATTTT. Translating it yields CAWTNQPQHF. The full variable domain, completed using reference TRBV30 and TRBJ1-5, is SQTIHQWPATLVQPVGSPLSLECTVEGTSNPNLYWYRQAAGRGLQLLFYSVGIGQISSEVPQNLSASRPQDRQFILSSKKLLLSDSGFYLCAWTNQPQHFGDGTRLSIL.

The table lists this clone with a few counts. V usage is TRBV30 and J usage is TRBJ1-1; no clear D gene. V was trimmed by 6 bases and J by 2 bases, leaving 7 bases between them. Germline lookup yields CDR1 GTSNPN and CDR2 SVGIG (reference sequence). The CDR3 runs 11 residues. The chain's CDR3 is CACSRNTEAFF. For the CDR3, the DNA is TGTGCCTGTAGCCGTAACACTGAAGCTTTCTTT.

This clone has just a few counts. The V call is TRBV28, the J call TRBJ2-5; D tentatively fits TRBD1 or TRBD2 (5 bases each). The V gene's germline CDR1 is MDHEN and CDR2 SYDVKM. V was pared by 6 bases and J by 4 bases, with 15 bases between. The CDR3 has 14 residues. This CDR3 is CASSQADTGETQYF. For the CDR3, the DNA is TGTGCCAGCAGCCAAGCGGACACGGGAGAGACCCAGTACTTC.

To note about this clone: The junction departs from germline at one end; a sequencing error may be responsible. This sequence joins TRBV20-1 and TRBJ1-2; unclear D gene. The CDR3 consists of 11 residues. CDR1 is DFQATT, CDR2 SNEGSKA, per germline (reference sequence). The CDR3 DNA is TGCAGTGCTAGTGAAGTTGCGGCTATGCACTTC. Translating gives CSASEVAAMHF.

The chain joins TRBV30 to TRBJ1-2; a weak D match, TRBD1 (6 bases). This CDR3 is built from 11 residues. CDR1 and CDR2 (germline): GTSNPN, SVGIG (reference sequence). CDR3 residues: CATRGADGYTF. CDR3 in DNA: TGTGCTACGCGGGGGGCGGACGGCTACACCTTC. The full variable domain, rest sourced from reference TRBV30 and TRBJ1-2, is SQTIHQWPATLVQPVGSPLSLECTVEGTSNPNLYWYRQAAGRGLQLLFYSVGIGQISSEVPQNLSASRPQDRQFILSSKKLLLSDSGFYLCATRGADGYTFGSGTRLTVV.

The gene calls are TRBV13 and TRBJ2-1; D is possibly TRBD1 (6 bases). The V and J ends lost 0 bases and 5 bases respectively, with 11 bases between them. Germline CDR1 and CDR2: PRHDT and FYEKMQ (reference sequence). The CDR3 extends over 15 amino acids. The CDR3 region is CASSLGTGGHNEQFF. Written as DNA, the CDR3 is TGTGCCAGCAGCTTAGGGACAGGAGGCCACAATGAGCAGTTCTTC.

This clone was seen only a few times. The chain is built from TRBV7-2 and TRBJ2-1, with 9 bases matching TRBD2. V shed 1 base, J shed 3 bases, and the junction held 4 bases outside the gene matches. The CDR3 is 16 residues long. Per germline, CDR1 SGHTA and CDR2 FQGNSA. In DNA, the CDR3 is TGTGCCAGCAGCTTAGGGTCAGCGGGGGGCTACAATGAGCAGTTCTTC. It codes for CASSLGSAGGYNEQFF.

The chain joins TRBV30 to TRBJ2-3; D possibly corresponds to TRBD1 (6 bases). From germline, CDR1 is GTSNPN and CDR2 SVGIG (reference sequence). The V end was cut by 1 base, the J end by 2 bases, with 10 bases between. This CDR3 is built from 14 residues. CDR3 nucleotides: TGTGCCTGGAGTGACCCAGGGGTCACAGATACGCAGTATTTT. Its protein is CAWSDPGVTDTQYF.

The rearrangement uses TRBV2 and TRBJ1-2; no clear D gene. Germline V gene data show CDR1 as SNHLY and CDR2 as FYNNEI. V was trimmed by 10 bases and J by 8 bases, leaving 17 bases between them. CDR3 length: 12 residues. The CDR3 is CATPPDKRGYTF. The CDR3 nucleotides read TGTGCCACCCCCCCCGATAAGCGGGGCTACACCTTC.

CDR3 region: CASSYGAGAVNEQFF. The DNA for the CDR3 is TGTGCCAGCAGTTACGGCGCGGGGGCCGTTAATGAGCAGTTCTTC. The gene calls are TRBV6-5 and TRBJ2-1; D perhaps matches TRBD2 (7 bases). The CDR3 has 15 residues. V was cut by 2 bases and J by 7 bases, with 15 bases left in between. The germline V gene encodes CDR1 MNHEY and CDR2 SVGAGI.

This clone was seen more than once but under ten times. The chain combines TRBV13 with TRBJ2-7; no clear D. The ends were cut back, 2 bases at V and 3 bases at J, with 8 bases in the middle. CDR1 and CDR2 from the germline V gene are PRHDT and FYEKMQ (reference sequence). The CDR3 contains 13 residues. Here the CDR3 DNA reads TGTGCCAGCAGCTTAAAGACGGACTACGAGCAGTACTTC. It encodes CASSLKTDYEQYF.

The sample holds one count of this clone. The V gene is TRBV27, the J gene TRBJ2-5; possible D gene TRBD1, 6 bases. V gave up 5 bases and J gave up 0 bases, with 13 bases separating them. CDR1 is MNHEY and CDR2 is SMNVEV in the germline V gene (reference sequence). This CDR3 region has 15 residues. The CDR3: CASSARQEYQETQYF. The CDR3, as DNA: TGTGCCAGCAGTGCCCGACAGGAGTACCAAGAGACCCAGTACTTC.

This clone was observed a few times. The gene calls are TRBV30 and TRBJ1-1; 8 positions match TRBD1. With 3 bases clipped from V and 0 bases from J, the junction kept 9 bases outside the gene matches. The CDR3 spans 16 residues. CDR1 is GTSNPN and CDR2 is SVGIG in the germline V gene (reference sequence). The CDR3 DNA sequence: TGTGCCTGGAGCGACAGGACAGGGAAACTGAACACTGAAGCTTTCTTT. Encoded protein: CAWSDRTGKLNTEAFF.

The V gene is TRBV6-6, the J gene TRBJ2-4, with D perhaps TRBD1 (7 bases). Germline V gene sequence: CDR1 MNHNY, CDR2 SVGAGI (reference sequence). The ends were cut back, 6 bases at V and 7 bases at J, with 19 bases in the middle. The CDR3 is made up of 15 amino acids. CDR3 sequence reads: CASSRLEGAENIQYF. The CDR3 DNA sequence: TGTGCCAGCAGCCGACTGGAGGGGGCGGAGAACATTCAGTACTTC.

This clone was counted a few times. The chain recombines TRBV6-5 with TRBJ2-3, with D unclear. V lost 2 bases and J lost 2, with 8 bases in between. This CDR3 region has 14 residues. Germline loops: CDR1 MNHEY, CDR2 SVGAGI. CDR3 in amino acids: CASSYGPFTDTQYF. The CDR3 DNA reads as TGTGCCAGCAGTTACGGCCCGTTCACAGATACGCAGTATTTT.